The 2 T cell receptor beta chains below were found in one sample sequenced in a study of blood T cell repertoires in COVID-19. Sequencing was performed with immunoSEQ multiplex PCR; in TCRdb, only in-frame clones are kept and a portion is missing. The table includes under 200,000 clones, more than 65% detected once. Material for sequencing was PBMCs or T cells enriched from blood (not recorded which). The receptors shown here come from a man between 60 and 75 years old who had recovered from COVID-19.

CDR3 amino acids: CAIGQGQGYEQYF. CDR3 nucleotide sequence: TGTGCCATCGGACAGGGACAGGGCTACGAGCAGTACTTC. The V gene is TRBV2, the J gene TRBJ2-7; 9 positions match TRBD1. The CDR3 runs 13 residues. Per the germline V gene, CDR1 is SNHLY and CDR2 is FYNNEI. J was trimmed by 3 bases and V by 10 bases; bases with no gene match: 7.

This clone was detected only once. In DNA, the CDR3 is TGTGCCAGCAGCTCTAGCGGGATAAGCACAGATACGCAGTATTTT. It yields the protein CASSSSGISTDTQYF. The chain is built from TRBV7-3 and TRBJ2-3; TRBD2 matches at 9 bases. Germline trimming cut 4 bases from V and 0 bases from J; bases unmatched to any gene: 2. This CDR3 is 15 amino acids long. CDR1 is SGHTA and CDR2 is FQGTGA in the germline V gene.